This T cell receptor (beta chain) emerged from a study of a mutant IDH1 vaccine in newly diagnosed glioma (dated by TCRdb to the early 2020s). A note on the overall study: Vaccination started 4-6 weeks after radiotherapy alone, or was given together with temozolomide cycles in the groups whose treatment included chemotherapy. Before enrollment, patients had received standard therapy of radiotherapy alone, temozolomide alone, or radiochemotherapy with temozolomide; most received the combination. Longitudinal TCRB deep sequencing was performed for some 25 treated patients wherever samples were available for exploratory analyses. Of the roughly 31 treated patients, about 60% were male and around 40% were female, and the mean age was around 40 years. Peripheral blood was collected at six visits: V03 (baseline), V05, V07, V10, V12 and V13. The week-35 safety follow-up took place at visit V12, and the week-47 end of study took place at visit V13.

Interpreted using the paper, the time point label stands for: week 35, safety follow-up. A 20-mer mutant IDH1 peptide at 300 micrograms in Montanide made up each vaccine dose, which was injected subcutaneously together with topical imiquimod. Patients received eight vaccinations in weeks 1, 3, 5, 7, 11, 15, 19 and 23, corresponding to visits V03 through V10. All donors had newly diagnosed IDH1-mutant astrocytomas of WHO grade 3 or 4 that showed loss of nuclear ATRX. The samples were drawn from NOA16, a multicentre, single-arm, open-label phase I trial in Germany that tested a mutant IDH1 peptide vaccine in humans for the first time. Genomic DNA for TCRB sequencing was extracted from EDTA blood using the DNeasy Blood and Tissue Kit. Overall study results and their limits: Changes in the top peripheral T cell clonotypes picked up by TCRB sequencing did not appear to be linked to pseudoprogression. Immune responses induced by the vaccine were seen in 93.3% of patients across multiple MHC alleles. According to the authors, sample limitations meant that analyses of patient blood samples could not be reproduced. Availability determined which PBMC samples were chosen for TCRB deep sequencing.

Reading the germline V gene gives CDR1 SGHTA and CDR2 FQGNSA. The cysteine opens and the phenylalanine closes a CDR3 of 14 amino acids. Of the read, only the CDR3 DNA is kept; its 42 bases are in frame from base 1. V loses 7 bases at its end and J loses 4 bases; junction bases beyond the gene matches: 8. About this clone: Its recognized antigen is unknown. Per-nucleotide qualities are absent, and no much larger clonotype sits a single base away.

Libraries were prepared through the immunoSEQ multiplex PCR assay. Rearranged TCR beta chain sequences were amplified with the hsTCRB Kit following the manufacturer's protocol. An Illumina MiSeq was used to sequence the TCRB libraries. The original pipeline was this. The kit vendor's proprietary platform handled demultiplexing, trimming and gene mapping. TCRdb limited this immuneACCESS table to in-frame rearrangements with V and J called. A share of clones is missing; checked studies link under half to unresolved V genes, and the rest is unexplained. V and J calls and clone size are as listed in that table; D and trimming were resolved from the DNA. This sample comprises 50,000 to 70,000 clones, 74% of them detected only once. The biggest ten clones account for 4.7% of the sample.

The sequence was obtained from a man over 45 with glioma. The sample consisted of PBMCs, taken from a glioma patient whose treatment included an IDH1 peptide vaccine. The chain is assembled from TRBV7-2 and TRBJ2-5, with 8 middle bases fitting TRBD1. The CDR3 here reads CASTLLTGAETQYF. The nucleotide sequence reads TGTGCCAGCACCCTACTGACAGGGGCAGAGACCCAGTACTTC.